This passage covers 22 T cell receptor beta chains from one sample sequenced in a study of T cells in tumors after PD-1 blockade (dated by TCRdb to about 2019). Sample time point, as interpreted from the label and publication: before anti-PD-1 therapy. Library prep was done by the immunoSEQ multiplex PCR assay. TCRdb limited this immuneACCESS table to in-frame rearrangements with V and J called. A share of clones is missing; checked studies link under half to unresolved V genes, and the rest is unexplained. The sample yields approximately 4,900 clones; 50% to 80% were counted once. About a third of the sample goes to the ten largest clones. This specimen was tumor tissue, taken before anti-PD-1 treatment. All receptors derive from a human donor with cutaneous squamous cell carcinoma.

CDR3 sequence reads: CASSLQVGLNQPQHF. CDR3 nucleotide sequence: TGTGCCAGCAGCCTGCAGGTCGGCCTCAATCAGCCCCAGCATTTT. This rearrangement joins TRBV5-5 to TRBJ1-5, with D unresolved. The CDR3 contains 15 residues. Between the trimmed V and J ends, which lost 4 bases and 3 bases, there was a span of 14 bases. Germline CDR1 SGHKS, CDR2 YYEKEE (reference sequence).

Sample share makes this clone medium-sized. The chain employs TRBV7-9 and TRBJ1-4, with TRBD1 matching over 7 bases. Germline CDR1 reads SEHNR; CDR2 reads FQNEAQ (reference sequence). The CDR3 runs 16 residues. Unmatched junction bases numbered 5, after V lost 4 bases and J lost 0 bases. This chain's CDR3 is CASSSGDSATNEKLFF. The CDR3 nucleotides are TGTGCCAGCAGCTCCGGGGACAGTGCAACTAATGAAAAACTGTTTTTT.

V usage is TRBV30 and J usage is TRBJ2-1; 9 bases map to TRBD2. V was pared by 2 bases and J by 6 bases, with 2 bases of the junction left unmatched. CDR1 is GTSNPN and CDR2 is SVGIG in the germline V gene (reference sequence). This CDR3 spans 13 amino acids. The CDR3 here is CAWSPGLANEQFF. In DNA, the CDR3 is TGTGCCTGGAGTCCGGGACTAGCCAATGAGCAGTTCTTC.

The CDR3 DNA reads TGTGCCAGCAGCCATCCAAGGGGGGCTAATGAAAAACTGTTTTTT. Encoded protein: CASSHPRGANEKLFF. This rearrangement joins TRBV7-2 to TRBJ1-4; D might be TRBD1 (6 bases). Trimming left V 5 bases short and J 3 bases short, with 13 bases between. Germline CDR1 SGHTA, CDR2 FQGNSA. This CDR3 region has 15 residues. The full variable domain, with the rest looked up from reference TRBV7-2 and TRBJ1-4, is GAGVSQSPSNKVTEKGKDVELRCDPISGHTALYWYRQSLGQGLEFLIYFQGNSAPDKSGLPSDRFSAERTGGSVSTLTIQRTQQEDSAVYLCASSHPRGANEKLFFGSGTQLSVL.

The chain couples TRBV19 to TRBJ2-2, with 10 bases identical to TRBD1. Trimming removed 3 bases from V and 6 bases from J; junction bases left unmatched: 10. Germline V lookup: CDR1 LNHDA, CDR2 SQIVND (reference sequence). This CDR3 is built from 17 residues. CDR3 sequence: CASSMARWTGGSGELFF. The CDR3, as DNA: TGTGCCAGTAGTATGGCTCGGTGGACAGGGGGTTCCGGGGAGCTGTTTTTT.

The chain uses TRBV7-9 and TRBJ1-1; no reliable D call. CDR3 length: 13 residues. Trimming shortened V by 5 bases and J by 0 bases, and 7 bases separated the two germline ends. CDR1 is SEHNR, CDR2 FQNEAQ, per germline (reference sequence). In nucleotides, the CDR3 is TGTGCCAGCAGCCCCCTTATGAACACTGAAGCTTTCTTT. This codes for CASSPLMNTEAFF.

V and J are TRBV11-2 and TRBJ2-2, with D maybe TRBD1 (6 bases). The V gene lost 1 base and the J gene lost 5 bases, with 11 bases spanning the gap. The CDR3 has 15 residues. Germline V gives CDR1 SGHAT, CDR2 FQNNGV. The CDR3 region has the DNA TGTGCCAGCAGCTTAGGGACAGTTAATACCGGGGAGCTGTTTTTT. Amino acids: CASSLGTVNTGELFF.

A note on this clone: An end of the junction differs from the germline gene, which may be a read error. The chain combines TRBV27 with TRBJ1-1; D may be TRBD1 (5 bases). Germline V gene sequence: CDR1 MNHEY, CDR2 SMNVEV (reference sequence). This CDR3 contains 13 residues. CDR3 loop: CASSLRQNSEAFF. The CDR3 DNA is TGTGCCAGCAGTTTAAGACAGAACAGTGAAGCTTTCTTT.

Notes on this clone: At the DNA level, this CDR3 is encoded by other sequences in the same sample as well. This chain links TRBV24-1 with TRBJ1-2; D not certain. V was shortened by 4 bases and J by 4 bases, with 6 bases between the two germline ends. From germline, CDR1 is KGHDR and CDR2 SFDVKD. This CDR3 has 12 amino acids. The CDR3 reads CATSEGSYGYTF. The CDR3 DNA sequence: TGTGCCACCAGTGAAGGATCCTATGGCTACACCTTC.

This clone was recorded once. This chain joins TRBV7-3 and TRBJ2-1, with 7 bases identical to TRBD2. Germline V gives CDR1 SGHTA, CDR2 FQGTGA. The CDR3 has 16 residues. V trimming: 5 bases; J trimming: 0 bases; junction bases outside the gene matches: 7. CDR3 residues: CASSLMGGSSYNEQFF. The CDR3 nucleotides read TGTGCCAGCAGCCTAATGGGGGGGAGCTCCTACAATGAGCAGTTCTTC.

The V call is TRBV28, the J call TRBJ2-5, with D possibly TRBD2 on 5 matching bases. The CDR3 loop spans 14 amino acids. Germline CDR1 reads MDHEN; CDR2 reads SYDVKM. The ends were cut back, 0 bases at V and 4 bases at J, with 9 bases in the middle. The CDR3 sequence is CASSLWDSRETQYF. In DNA, the CDR3 is TGTGCCAGCAGTTTATGGGACTCGAGAGAGACCCAGTACTTC.

The rearrangement uses TRBV12-3 or TRBV12-4 and TRBJ1-6, with a tentative D call TRBD1 (5 bases). Trimming left V 2 bases short and J 7 bases short, with 6 bases between. The CDR3 contains 13 residues. CDR3 loop: CASSLQGNSPLHF. The CDR3 nucleotides read TGTGCCAGCAGTTTACAGGGCAATTCACCCCTCCACTTT.

V gene TRBV3-1 (or the pseudogene TRBV3-2) combines with J gene TRBJ1-2; TRBD1 matches at 9 bases. CDR1 is LGHDT, CDR2 YNNKEL, per germline (reference sequence). The CDR3 totals 15 residues. V gave up 6 bases and J gave up 7 bases; unmatched junction bases: 12. CDR3 sequence: CASRREQGARSGYTF. The DNA of the CDR3 is TGTGCCAGCAGACGAGAACAGGGGGCGAGAAGTGGCTACACCTTC.

J is TRBJ2-5 and V is TRBV7-9; D may correspond to TRBD1 or TRBD2 (5 bases each). Per germline, CDR1 SEHNR and CDR2 FQNEAQ (reference sequence). Trimming cost V 5 bases and J 5 bases, with 18 bases left between them. The CDR3 contains 15 residues. The CDR3, as DNA: TGTGCCAGCAGCCCCGGGGACGGATCTCTCGAGACCCAGTACTTC. This sequence encodes CASSPGDGSLETQYF.

The chain carries TRBV7-9 and TRBJ2-1; 7 nucleotides align to TRBD1. This CDR3 spans 15 amino acids. The trim removed 3 bases at V and 3 bases at J, leaving 5 bases unmatched. Germline CDR1 is SEHNR and CDR2 is FQNEAQ (reference sequence). CDR3: CASSFNRDSYNEQFF. CDR3 DNA: TGTGCCAGCAGCTTCAACCGGGACAGCTACAATGAGCAGTTCTTC.

The chain has TRBV10-3 and TRBJ2-7; TRBD1 might be the D (5 bases). This CDR3 is 14 amino acids long. The V end was cut by 3 bases, the J end by 0 bases, with 9 bases between. Germline CDR1 is ENHRY and CDR2 is SYGVKD. The CDR3 region has the DNA TGTGCCATCAGTGAAGGACACTCCTCCTACGAGCAGTACTTC. This encodes CAISEGHSSYEQYF.

This sequence joins TRBV7-9 and TRBJ1-2; no firm D call. Germline CDR1 SEHNR, CDR2 FQNEAQ (reference sequence). The CDR3 has 15 residues. Trimming removed 7 bases at V and 2 bases at J, with 17 bases between. CDR3 in amino acids: CASTLGRGSNYGYTF. CDR3 bases: TGTGCCAGCACTCTGGGCCGGGGATCGAACTATGGCTACACCTTC.

This clone was counted a single time. The rearrangement uses TRBV10-1 and TRBJ1-1; TRBD1 is a possible D gene (5 bases). V shed 4 bases and J shed 0 bases, with 6 bases lying between them. The CDR3 is 13 residues long. Germline lookup yields CDR1 WNHNN and CDR2 SYGVQD (reference sequence). The CDR3 DNA reads as TGCGCCAGCAGTGGGACAATGAACACTGAAGCTTTCTTT. Translation: CASSGTMNTEAFF.

The rearrangement links TRBV7-9 to TRBJ1-1, with 9 positions matching TRBD1. The CDR3 spans 15 residues. J gave up 5 bases and V 6 bases, and 10 bases lay outside the gene matches. Germline V gene lookup returns CDR1 SEHNR and CDR2 FQNEAQ (reference sequence). The CDR3 here is CASSHTTGGLTEAFF. The CDR3 coding sequence is TGTGCCAGCAGTCATACTACAGGGGGCCTTACTGAAGCTTTCTTT.

This clone was observed a few times. V is TRBV3-1 (or the pseudogene TRBV3-2) and J is TRBJ2-7, with TRBD2 matching 10 bases. The CDR3 has 14 amino acids. J gave up 4 bases and V 8 bases, and 8 bases lay outside the gene matches. The germline gives CDR1 LGHDT, CDR2 YNNKEL (reference sequence). The CDR3 region has the DNA TGTGCCAGCGAAATAAGCGGGGGGGCATACGAGCAGTACTTC. The encoded protein is CASEISGGAYEQYF.

V usage is TRBV28 and J usage is TRBJ1-5; 8 bases fit TRBD1. The CDR3 is 15 amino acids. With 7 bases clipped from V and 6 bases from J, the junction kept 11 bases outside the gene matches. Germline-derived CDR1 and CDR2 are MDHEN and SYDVKM. The chain's CDR3 is CASIFRGQVVQPQHF. CDR3 DNA: TGTGCCAGCATCTTCAGGGGGCAGGTAGTTCAGCCCCAGCATTTT.

The rearrangement uses TRBV4-2 and TRBJ1-1, with D hard to call. The CDR3 spans 12 residues. CDR1 and CDR2 from the germline V gene are LGHNA and YNFKEQ. V dropped 1 base and J dropped 2 bases, with 2 bases sitting between them. CDR3 sequence (DNA): TGTGCCAGCAGCCAAGGTAACACTGAAGCTTTCTTT. Protein: CASSQGNTEAFF.